This T cell receptor beta chain was obtained from a study of CD8 T cells in ankylosing spondylitis. Findings and limits, study-wide: With a CD8+ phenotype, disease-linked clones were relatively rare in peripheral blood.

Making the TCR beta libraries involved quantitative 5'-RACE with molecular barcodes. TCRdb fed the 5' RACE reads into MiXCR, producing one record per CDR3 protein. The sample yields approximately 250,000 distinct CDR3 sequences, roughly a third seen once. The CDR3 runs 16 residues. V gave up 2 bases and J gave up 2 bases; unmatched junction bases: 6. Germline V gives CDR1 WNHNN, CDR2 SYGVQD (reference sequence). Comments on this clonotype: Its target is unknown.

The source is a male donor with ankylosing spondylitis or in good health (not recorded which). Sequencing was carried out using blood, either unsorted or a sorted T cell fraction (not recorded which). The J gene is TRBJ2-3, the V gene TRBV10-1; 8 bases match TRBD2. CDR3 coding DNA: TGCGCCAGCAGTGAGGACCCAGCGGGGGTCACAGATACGCAGTATTTT. Translating gives CASSEDPAGVTDTQYF.